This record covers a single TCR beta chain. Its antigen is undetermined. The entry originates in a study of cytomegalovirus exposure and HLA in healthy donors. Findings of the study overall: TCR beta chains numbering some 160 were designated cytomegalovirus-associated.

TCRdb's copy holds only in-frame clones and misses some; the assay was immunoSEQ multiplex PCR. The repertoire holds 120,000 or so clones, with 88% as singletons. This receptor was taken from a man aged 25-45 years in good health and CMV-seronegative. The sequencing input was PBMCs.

Written as DNA, the CDR3 is TGTGCCAGCAGCCCACGAGACAGAACCTACGAGCAGTACTTC. Translating it yields CASSPRDRTYEQYF. The chain has TRBV7-9 and TRBJ2-7, with D possibly being TRBD1 (5 bases). V was cut by 5 bases and J by 2 bases, with 13 bases left in between. The CDR3 is 14 residues long. CDR1 SEHNR and CDR2 FQNEAQ come from the germline V gene (reference sequence).